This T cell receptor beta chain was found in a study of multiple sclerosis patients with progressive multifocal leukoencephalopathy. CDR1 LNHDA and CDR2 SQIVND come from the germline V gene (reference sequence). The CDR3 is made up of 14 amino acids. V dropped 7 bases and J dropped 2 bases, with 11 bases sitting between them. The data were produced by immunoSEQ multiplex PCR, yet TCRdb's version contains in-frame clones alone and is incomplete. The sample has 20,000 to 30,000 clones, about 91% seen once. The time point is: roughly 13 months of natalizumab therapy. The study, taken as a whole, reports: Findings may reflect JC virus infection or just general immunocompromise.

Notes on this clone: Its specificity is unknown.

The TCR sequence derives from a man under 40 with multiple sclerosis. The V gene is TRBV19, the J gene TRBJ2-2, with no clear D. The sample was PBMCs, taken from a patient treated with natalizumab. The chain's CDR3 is CASTETHNTGELFF. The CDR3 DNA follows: TGTGCCAGTACAGAGACACATAACACCGGGGAGCTGTTTTTT.